Following are 3 T cell receptor beta chains from one sample sequenced in a study of T-cell memory formation after mild COVID-19. TCRdb re-analysed the 5' RACE reads in MiXCR, keeping a single row per CDR3 protein. Here the sample spans about 340,000 distinct CDR3 sequences, over 13% being singletons. Sequenced sample: PBMCs or a T cell subset sorted from them (not recorded which). The source of these receptors is a young man who had mild COVID-19 (a few samples of this study predate the infection). Cell type and time point are not known.

This clonotype was observed a few times. V usage is TRBV5-5 and J usage is TRBJ2-7, with 7 nucleotides matching TRBD1. The CDR3 totals 14 residues. The V gene's germline CDR1 is SGHKS and CDR2 YYEKEE (reference sequence). J gave up 2 bases and V 5 bases, and 7 bases lay outside the gene matches. The CDR3 nucleotides are TGTGCCAGCAGTTCCGGGACAGAGACCTACGAGCAGTACGTC. It codes for CASSSGTETYEQYV.

V is TRBV7-9 and J is TRBJ2-5; D not certain. Germline CDR1 SEHNR, CDR2 FQNEAQ (reference sequence). The germline V and J ends were trimmed by 3 bases and 5 bases, with 16 bases remaining between them. The CDR3 loop spans 15 amino acids. The CDR3, as DNA: TGTGCCAGCAGCTTTGACCGGGCTGGGATTGAGACCCAGTACTTC. This gives the protein CASSFDRAGIETQYF.

This clonotype was seen a few times. J is TRBJ1-4 and V is TRBV12-3 or TRBV12-4; 9 nucleotides agree with TRBD1. The V gene end was trimmed by 2 bases and the J gene end by 17 bases; junction bases not matched to a gene: 3. The CDR3 runs to 11 residues. DNA for the CDR3: TGTGCCAGCAGTTTAAGGGACAGGGTATTTTTT. Translating it yields CASSLRDRVFF.